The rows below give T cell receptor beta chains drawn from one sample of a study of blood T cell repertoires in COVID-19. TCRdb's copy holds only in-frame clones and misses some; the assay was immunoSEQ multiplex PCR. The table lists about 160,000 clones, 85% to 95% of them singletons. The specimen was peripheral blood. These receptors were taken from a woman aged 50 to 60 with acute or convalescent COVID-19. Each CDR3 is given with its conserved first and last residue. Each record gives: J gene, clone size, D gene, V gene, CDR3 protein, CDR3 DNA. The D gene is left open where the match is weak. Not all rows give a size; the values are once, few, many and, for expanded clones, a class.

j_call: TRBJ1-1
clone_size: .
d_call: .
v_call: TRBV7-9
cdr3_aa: CASSFGVGTEAFF
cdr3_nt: TGTGCCAGCAGCTTCGGGGTTGGCACTGAAGCTTTCTTT

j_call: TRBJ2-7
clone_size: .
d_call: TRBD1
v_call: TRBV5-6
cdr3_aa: CASNADITGQGHEQYF
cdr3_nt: TGTGCCAGCAACGCCGATATAACCGGACAGGGCCACGAGCAGTACTTC

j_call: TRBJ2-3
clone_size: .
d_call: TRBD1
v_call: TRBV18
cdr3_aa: CASSEGQGADTQYF
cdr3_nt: TGTGCCAGCTCGGAAGGACAGGGGGCAGATACGCAGTATTTT

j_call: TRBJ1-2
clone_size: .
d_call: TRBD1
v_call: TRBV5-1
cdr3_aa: CASSSGTGGSGLSSGYTF
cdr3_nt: TGCGCCAGCAGCTCTGGGACAGGGGGAAGCGGCTTATCTTCTGGCTACACCTTC

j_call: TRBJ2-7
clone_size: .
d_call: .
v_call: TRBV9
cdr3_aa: CASSVAVRRDIYYEQYF
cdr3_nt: TGTGCCAGCAGCGTAGCGGTTCGCCGGGACATATATTACGAGCAGTACTTC

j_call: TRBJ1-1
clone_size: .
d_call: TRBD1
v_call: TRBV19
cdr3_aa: CASSADRGFTEAFF
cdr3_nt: TGTGCCAGTAGTGCGGACAGGGGTTTTACTGAAGCTTTCTTT

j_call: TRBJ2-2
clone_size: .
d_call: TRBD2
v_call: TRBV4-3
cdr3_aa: CATSSGADTGELFF
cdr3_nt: TGCGCCACGTCTAGCGGGGCTGACACCGGGGAGCTGTTTTTT

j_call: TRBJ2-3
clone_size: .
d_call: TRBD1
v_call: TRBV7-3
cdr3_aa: CASSLGPQGISTDTQYF
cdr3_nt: TGTGCCAGCAGCTTAGGGCCACAGGGGATTAGCACAGATACGCAGTATTTT

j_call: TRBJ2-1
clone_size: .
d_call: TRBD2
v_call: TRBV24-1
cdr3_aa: CATSDPPGTSGRFEQFF
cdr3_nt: TGTGCCACCAGTGACCCCCCCGGGACTAGCGGGAGATTTGAGCAGTTCTTC

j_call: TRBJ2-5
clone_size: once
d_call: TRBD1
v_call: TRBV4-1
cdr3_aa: CASSQETGGYQETQYF
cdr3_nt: TGCGCCAGCAGCCAAGAGACAGGGGGATACCAAGAGACCCAGTACTTC

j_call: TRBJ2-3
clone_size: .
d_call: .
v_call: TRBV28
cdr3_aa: CASSFEAYPQYF
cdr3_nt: TGTGCCAGCAGTTTTGAGGCGTACCCGCAGTATTTT

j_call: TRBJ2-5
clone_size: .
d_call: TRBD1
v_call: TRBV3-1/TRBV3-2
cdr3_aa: CASSQDPGQGTETQYF
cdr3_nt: TGTGCCAGCAGCCAAGACCCGGGACAGGGGACGGAGACCCAGTACTTC

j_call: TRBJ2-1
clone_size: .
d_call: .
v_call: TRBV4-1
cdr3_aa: CASSQRSSRGSYNEQFF
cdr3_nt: TGCGCCAGCAGCCAGAGGTCCTCAAGGGGGTCCTACAATGAGCAGTTCTTC

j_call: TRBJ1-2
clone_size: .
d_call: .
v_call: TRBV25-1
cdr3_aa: CASSLTGNGYTF
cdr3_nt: TGTGCCAGCAGTCTCACAGGAAACGGCTACACCTTC

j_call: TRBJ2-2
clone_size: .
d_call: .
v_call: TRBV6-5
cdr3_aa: CATFTSLDTGELFF
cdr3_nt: TGTGCCACCTTTACTAGTCTGGACACCGGGGAGCTGTTTTTT

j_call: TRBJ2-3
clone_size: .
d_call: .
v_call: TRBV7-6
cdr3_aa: CASSLSGRGGTDTQYF
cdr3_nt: TGTGCCAGCAGCTTATCGGGCAGGGGAGGGACAGATACGCAGTATTTT

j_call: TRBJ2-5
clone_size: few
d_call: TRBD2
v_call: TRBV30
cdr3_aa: CAWSVLAGASQETQYF
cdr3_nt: TGTGCCTGGAGTGTGCTAGCGGGAGCCAGCCAAGAGACCCAGTACTTC

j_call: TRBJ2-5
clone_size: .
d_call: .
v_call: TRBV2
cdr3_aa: CASRGLMETQYF
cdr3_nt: TGTGCCAGCAGGGGCCTGATGGAGACCCAGTACTTC

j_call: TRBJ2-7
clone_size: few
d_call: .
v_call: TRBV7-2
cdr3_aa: CASSLLGATSSYEQYF
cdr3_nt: TGTGCCAGCAGCCTCCTTGGAGCAACGAGCTCCTACGAGCAGTACTTC

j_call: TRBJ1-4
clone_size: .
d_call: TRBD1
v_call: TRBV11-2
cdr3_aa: CASSPGWSRGEKLFF
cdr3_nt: TGTGCCAGCAGCCCCGGGTGGTCCAGGGGGGAAAAACTGTTTTTT

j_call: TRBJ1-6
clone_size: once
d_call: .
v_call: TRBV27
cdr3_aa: CASSPPMRGLSTLHF
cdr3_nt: TGTGCCAGCAGCCCCCCGATGAGGGGACTGTCGACCCTCCACTTT

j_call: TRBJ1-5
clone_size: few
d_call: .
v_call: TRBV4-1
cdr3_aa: CASSQDRDQPQHF
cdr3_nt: TGCGCCAGCAGCCAAGACCGGGATCAGCCCCAGCATTTT

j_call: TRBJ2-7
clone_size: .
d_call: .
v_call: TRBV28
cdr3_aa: CASSSSPPLYRVGVHEQYF
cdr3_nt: TGTGCCAGCAGTTCTTCCCCACCCCTGTACAGGGTTGGGGTACACGAGCAGTACTTC

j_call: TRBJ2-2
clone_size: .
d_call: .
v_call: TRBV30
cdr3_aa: CAWSVTNTGELFF
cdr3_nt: TGTGCCTGGAGTGTAACAAACACCGGGGAGCTGTTTTTT

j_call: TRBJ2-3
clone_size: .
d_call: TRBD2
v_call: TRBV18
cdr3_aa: CASSPIASGSSKDTQYF
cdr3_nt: TGTGCCAGCTCACCAATTGCTAGCGGGAGTTCTAAAGATACGCAGTATTTT

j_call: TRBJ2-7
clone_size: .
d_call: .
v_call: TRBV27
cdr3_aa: CASSPSWGPLIYEQYF
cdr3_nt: TGTGCCAGCAGTCCCTCTTGGGGGCCCTTGATCTACGAGCAGTACTTC

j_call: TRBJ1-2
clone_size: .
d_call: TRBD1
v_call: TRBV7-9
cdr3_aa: CASSAGQGVDYGYTF
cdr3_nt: TGTGCCAGCAGCGCCGGACAGGGGGTTGATTATGGCTACACCTTC

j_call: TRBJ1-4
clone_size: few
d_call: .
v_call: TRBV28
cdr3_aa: CASNGRKGELFF
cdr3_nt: TGTGCCAGCAACGGCAGGAAAGGGGAACTGTTTTTT

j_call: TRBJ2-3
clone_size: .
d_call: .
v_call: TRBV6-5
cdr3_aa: CASSSGSTDTQYF
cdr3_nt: TGTGCCAGCAGTAGCGGTAGCACAGATACGCAGTATTTT

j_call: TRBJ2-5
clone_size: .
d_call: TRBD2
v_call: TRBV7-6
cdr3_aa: CASSLELAGEQETQYF
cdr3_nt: TGTGCCAGCAGCTTAGAGCTAGCGGGAGAGCAAGAGACCCAGTACTTC

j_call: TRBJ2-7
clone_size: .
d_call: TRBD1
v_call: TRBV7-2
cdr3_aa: CASSSTTGTAYEQYF
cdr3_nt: TGTGCCAGCAGCTCGACGACAGGGACGGCCTACGAGCAGTACTTC

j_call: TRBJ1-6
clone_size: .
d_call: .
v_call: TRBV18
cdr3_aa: CASSPGRDNSPLHF
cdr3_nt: TGTGCCAGCTCACCGGGCAGAGACAATTCACCCCTCCACTTT

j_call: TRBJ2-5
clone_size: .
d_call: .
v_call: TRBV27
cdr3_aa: CASSRREQETQYF
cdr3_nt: TGTGCCAGCAGTAGGAGGGAGCAAGAGACCCAGTACTTC

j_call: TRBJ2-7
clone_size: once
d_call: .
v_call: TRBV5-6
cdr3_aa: CASSFITGTEQYF
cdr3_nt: TGTGCCAGCAGCTTTATAACAGGGACCGAGCAGTACTTC

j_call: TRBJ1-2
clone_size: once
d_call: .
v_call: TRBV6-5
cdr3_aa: CASSLALGGGYTF
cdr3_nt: TGTGCCAGCAGCCTAGCCTTGGGGGGTGGCTACACCTTC

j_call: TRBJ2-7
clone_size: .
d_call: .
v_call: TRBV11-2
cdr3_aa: CASSSLTGYSYEQYF
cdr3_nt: TGTGCCAGCAGCTCCTTAACGGGTTACTCCTACGAGCAGTACTTC

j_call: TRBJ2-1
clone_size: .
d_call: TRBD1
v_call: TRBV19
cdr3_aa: CASQHQGAYEQFF
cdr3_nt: TGTGCCAGCCAACATCAGGGGGCGTATGAGCAGTTCTTC

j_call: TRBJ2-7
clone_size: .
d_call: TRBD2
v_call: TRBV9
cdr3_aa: CASSVGLADYEQYF
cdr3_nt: TGTGCCAGCAGCGTAGGACTAGCGGACTACGAGCAGTACTTC

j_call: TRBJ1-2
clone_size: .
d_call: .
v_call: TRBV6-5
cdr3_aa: CASSYPGVGYTF
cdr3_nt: TGTGCCAGCAGTTATCCAGGGGTCGGCTACACCTTC

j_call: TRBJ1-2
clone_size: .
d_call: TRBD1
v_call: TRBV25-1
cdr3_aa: CASKPGTGGFRSYGYTF
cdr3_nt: TGTGCCAGCAAGCCCGGGACAGGGGGCTTTCGGAGCTATGGCTACACCTTC

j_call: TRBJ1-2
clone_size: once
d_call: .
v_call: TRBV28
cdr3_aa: CASRPTGRGGYTF
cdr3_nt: TGTGCCAGCAGACCCACAGGGAGGGGTGGCTACACCTTC

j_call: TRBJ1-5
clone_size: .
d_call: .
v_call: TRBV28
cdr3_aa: CASSLGANNQPQHF
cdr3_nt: TGTGCCAGCAGTTTGGGGGCCAACAATCAGCCCCAGCATTTT

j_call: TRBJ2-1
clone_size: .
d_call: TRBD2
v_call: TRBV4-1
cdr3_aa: CASSQDRVGGVYNEQFF
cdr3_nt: TGCGCCAGCAGCCAAGACCGGGTTGGGGGGGTATACAATGAGCAGTTCTTC

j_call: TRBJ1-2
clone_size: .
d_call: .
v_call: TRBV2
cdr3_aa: CASSVRRGYTF
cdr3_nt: TGTGCCAGCAGTGTAAGGCGGGGCTACACCTTC

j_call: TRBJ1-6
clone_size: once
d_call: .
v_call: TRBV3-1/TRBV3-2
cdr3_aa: CASSQEQGRINSPLHF
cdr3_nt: TGTGCCAGCAGCCAGGAACAGGGAAGGATCAATTCACCCCTCCACTTT

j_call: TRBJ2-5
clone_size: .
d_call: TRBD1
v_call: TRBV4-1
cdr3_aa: CASSQDSGGTQYF
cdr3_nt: TGCGCCAGCAGCCAAGATTCAGGGGGGACCCAGTACTTC

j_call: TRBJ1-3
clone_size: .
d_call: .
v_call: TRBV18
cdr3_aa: CASSLPHGAVGNTIYF
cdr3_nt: TGTGCCAGCTCATTACCACACGGAGCGGTCGGGAACACCATATATTTT

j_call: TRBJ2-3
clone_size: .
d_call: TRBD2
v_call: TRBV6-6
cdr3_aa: CASTLTSGGADTQYF
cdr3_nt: TGTGCCAGCACCTTGACTAGCGGGGGGGCAGATACGCAGTATTTT

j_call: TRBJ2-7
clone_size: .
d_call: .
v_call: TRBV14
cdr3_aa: CASSQGIGGYEQYF
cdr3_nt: TGTGCCAGCAGCCAAGGTATAGGGGGCTACGAGCAGTACTTC

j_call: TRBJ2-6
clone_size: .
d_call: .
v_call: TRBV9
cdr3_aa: CASSVDRSYEDGANVLTF
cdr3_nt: TGTGCCAGCAGCGTCGACAGGTCCTATGAGGATGGGGCCAACGTCCTGACTTTC

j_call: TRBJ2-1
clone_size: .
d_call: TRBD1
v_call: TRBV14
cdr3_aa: CASSPTTGGSEQFF
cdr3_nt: TGTGCCAGCAGCCCTACTACAGGGGGAAGTGAGCAGTTCTTC

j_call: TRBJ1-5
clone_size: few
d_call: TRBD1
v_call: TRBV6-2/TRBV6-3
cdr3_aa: CASSISPDRGQPQHF
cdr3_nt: TGTGCCAGCAGTATCTCTCCGGACAGGGGACAGCCCCAGCATTTT

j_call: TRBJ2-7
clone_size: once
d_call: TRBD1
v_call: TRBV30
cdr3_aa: CAWSFGQGIIYEQYF
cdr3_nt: TGTGCCTGGAGTTTTGGACAGGGTATTATCTACGAGCAGTACTTC

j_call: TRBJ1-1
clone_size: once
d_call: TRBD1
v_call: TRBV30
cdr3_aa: CAWTLQGGWTEAFF
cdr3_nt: TGTGCCTGGACCTTACAGGGGGGTTGGACTGAAGCTTTCTTT

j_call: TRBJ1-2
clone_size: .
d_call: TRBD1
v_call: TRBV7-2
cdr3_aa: CASSKRTGVNYGYTF
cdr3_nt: TGTGCCAGCAGTAAACGAACAGGGGTTAACTATGGCTACACCTTC